This TCR beta chain was profiled in a study of cytomegalovirus exposure and HLA in healthy donors. General study findings and limits: Generally TCR sequences proved uncommon, though certain public TCRs appeared in numerous donors. As confirmed in vitro, three CMV-associated chains were specific for CMV antigens.

After removal of 4 bases from V and 7 bases from J, the junction contained 10 bases not matched to a gene. This CDR3 spans 15 amino acids. From germline, CDR1 is SGHRS and CDR2 YFSETQ. A multiplex PCR was run with 60 Vbeta primers and 13 Jbeta primers. Sequencing was performed with immunoSEQ multiplex PCR; in TCRdb, only in-frame clones are kept and a portion is missing. The sample records some 190,000 clones, 80% to 90% being singletons. Healthy bone marrow donors made up the donor group. Notes on this clone: No antigen is known for it.

This clonotype originated in a woman aged 25-40 years in good health and CMV-seronegative. This chain connects TRBV5-1 to TRBJ1-4; TRBD1 agrees at 7 bases. The specimen was PBMCs. As DNA, the CDR3 is TGCGCCAGCAGCCCCCAGGGGGTTAGCGTTGAAAAACTGTTTTTT. This translates into CASSPQGVSVEKLFF.